This T cell receptor (beta chain) was captured in a study of T cells in Graves' hyperthyroidism and ophthalmopathy. Across the whole study: Sampling of peripheral blood happened at initial diagnosis, prior to any treatment.

This CDR3 spans 11 amino acids. V gave up 5 bases and J gave up 2 bases, with 6 bases separating them. The germline gives CDR1 DFQATT, CDR2 SNEGSKA (reference sequence). Amplification targeted TCR beta CDR3 regions from RNA transcripts. The HTBI set primed first-round TCR CDR3 RT-PCR. TCRdb analysed the multiplex PCR reads with MiXCR anew, one entry per CDR3 protein. Among 75,000 to 100,000 distinct CDR3 sequences listed, 51% were seen once. Graves' hyperthyroidism without ophthalmopathy progression within 18 months was termed stable. Uncontrolled infection, other autoimmune disease, pregnancy or lactation led to exclusion. Cells are PBMCs isolated from more than 8.5 ml of fresh blood.

Sequencing used blood. The TCR sequence derives from a woman in her 40s with Graves' hyperthyroidism. This chain links TRBV20-1 with TRBJ2-5; unclear D gene. CDR3: CSADGQETQYF. Written as DNA, the CDR3 is TGCAGTGCTGACGGACAAGAGACCCAGTACTTC.